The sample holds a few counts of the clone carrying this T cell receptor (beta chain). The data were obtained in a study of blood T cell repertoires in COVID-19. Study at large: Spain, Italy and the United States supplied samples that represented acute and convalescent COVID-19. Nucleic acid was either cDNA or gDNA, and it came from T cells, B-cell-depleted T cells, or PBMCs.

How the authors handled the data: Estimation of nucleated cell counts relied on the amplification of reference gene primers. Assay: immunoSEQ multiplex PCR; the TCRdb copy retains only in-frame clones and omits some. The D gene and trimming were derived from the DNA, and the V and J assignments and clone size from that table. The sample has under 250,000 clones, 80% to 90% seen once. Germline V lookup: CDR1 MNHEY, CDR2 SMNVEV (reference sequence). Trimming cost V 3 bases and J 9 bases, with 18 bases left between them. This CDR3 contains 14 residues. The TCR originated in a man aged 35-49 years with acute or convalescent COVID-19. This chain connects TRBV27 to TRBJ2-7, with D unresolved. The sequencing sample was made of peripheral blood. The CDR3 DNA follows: TGTGCCAGCAGTTTTGGCCCCCGCTGGTCGTGGCAGTACTTC. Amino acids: CASSFGPRWSWQYF.